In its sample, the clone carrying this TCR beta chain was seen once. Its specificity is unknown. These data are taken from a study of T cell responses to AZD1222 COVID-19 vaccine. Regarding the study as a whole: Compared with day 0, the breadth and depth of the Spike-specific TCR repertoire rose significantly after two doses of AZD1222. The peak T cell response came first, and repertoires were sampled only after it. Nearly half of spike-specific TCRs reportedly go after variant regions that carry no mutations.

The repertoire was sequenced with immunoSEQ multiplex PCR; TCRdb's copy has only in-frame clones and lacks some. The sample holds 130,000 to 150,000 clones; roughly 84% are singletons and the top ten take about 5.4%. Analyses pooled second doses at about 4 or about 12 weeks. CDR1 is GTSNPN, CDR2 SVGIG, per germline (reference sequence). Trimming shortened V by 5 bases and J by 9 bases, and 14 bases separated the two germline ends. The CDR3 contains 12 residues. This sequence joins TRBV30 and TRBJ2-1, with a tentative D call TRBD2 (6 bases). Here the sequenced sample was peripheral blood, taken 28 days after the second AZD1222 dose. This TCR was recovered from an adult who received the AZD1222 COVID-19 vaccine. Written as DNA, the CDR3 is TGTGCCTGGGTAGCGGTGAGGAGTGAGCAGTTCTTC. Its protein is CAWVAVRSEQFF.